This T cell receptor beta chain was recovered during a study of human T cells and chemical hapten exposure. CDR3 size: 13 residues. The V end lost 7 bases, the J end lost 8 bases, and 15 bases lay between the germline ends. The germline V gene has CDR1 MNHNS and CDR2 SASEGT. TCRdb reprocessed the RACE reads with MiXCR, giving one entry per CDR3 protein. The sample includes tens of thousands of distinct CDR3 sequences, approximately 10% of them seen just once. Sample time point: patch test 1, 2 weeks after DPC sensitization. Indicated treatment: therapeutic diphenylcyclopropenone sensitization with weekly scalp DPC.

The sequencing used whole blood, collected in connection with sensitization to the hapten diphenylcyclopropenone (DPC). This TCR derives from a man aged 40-49 years with alopecia areata. Some clones in this sample may be carry-over from other donors' samples. V gene TRBV6-1 combines with J gene TRBJ1-5; the D is unclear. The CDR3 DNA reads TGTGCCAGCACCGAATGGGCCTTGGAGCCCCAGCATTTT. It yields the protein CASTEWALEPQHF.